The sample holds a few counts of the clone carrying this TCR beta chain. The target antigen is unknown. RNA was isolated and reverse transcribed to cDNA, the sequencing template. Only in-frame clones appear in the TCRdb table, and some are missing; sequencing was by immunoSEQ multiplex PCR. The table shows 110,000 or so clones, with approximately 55% occurring only once. This specimen belongs to a study of CD8+ T cells in alopecia areata. In the study overall: Treated patients were given oral tofacitinib, which was dosed at 5 to 10 mg twice daily. The authors scored treated patients' severity by affected scalp percentage. Findings and caveats of the study: Unlike in mice, where it was clearer, TCR sharing across patients was less clear, possibly HLA-related.

Treatment denoted: oral pan-JAK inhibitor, 5-10 mg twice daily. Using a FACSAria, the CD4+ and CD8+ T cells were sorted from the PBMCs. The CDR3 sequence is 12 residues long. V dropped 10 bases and J dropped 1 base, with 10 bases sitting between them. Germline V gives CDR1 MNHEY, CDR2 SVGAGI. The TCR originated in a human donor with alopecia areata. The sequencing here drew on CD4+ T cells sorted from blood, taken at week 24, from a patient treated with tofacitinib. The chain combines TRBV6-5 with TRBJ1-1, with D possibly TRBD1 on 5 matching bases. The CDR3 loop reads CATGKSNTEAFF. Written as DNA, the CDR3 is TGTGCCACAGGGAAATCGAACACTGAAGCTTTCTTT.